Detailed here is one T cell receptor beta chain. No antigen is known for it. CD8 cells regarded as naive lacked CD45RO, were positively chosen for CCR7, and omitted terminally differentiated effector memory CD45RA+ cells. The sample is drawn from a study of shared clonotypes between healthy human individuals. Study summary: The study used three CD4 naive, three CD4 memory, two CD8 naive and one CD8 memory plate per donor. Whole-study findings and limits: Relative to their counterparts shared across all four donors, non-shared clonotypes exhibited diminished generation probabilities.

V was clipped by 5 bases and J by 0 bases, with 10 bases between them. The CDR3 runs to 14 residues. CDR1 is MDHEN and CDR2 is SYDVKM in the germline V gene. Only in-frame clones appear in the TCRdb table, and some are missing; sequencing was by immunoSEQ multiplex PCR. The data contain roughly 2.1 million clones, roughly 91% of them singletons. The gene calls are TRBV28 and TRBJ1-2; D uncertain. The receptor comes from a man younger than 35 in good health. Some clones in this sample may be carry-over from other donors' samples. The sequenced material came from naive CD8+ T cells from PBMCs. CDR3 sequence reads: CASSPFGTNYGYTF. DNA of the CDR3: TGTGCCAGCAGTCCCTTCGGGACTAACTATGGCTACACCTTC.